Listed below are T cell receptor beta chains from one sample, sequenced in a study of blood T cell repertoires in COVID-19. Only in-frame clones appear in the TCRdb table, and some are missing; sequencing was by immunoSEQ multiplex PCR. The sample records more than 70,000 clones, 80% to 90% being singletons. Sequenced: peripheral blood. Receptor source: a woman older than 75 with active or convalescent COVID-19. Each CDR3 is given with its conserved first and last residue. A D gene is named only where the DNA matches it firmly. Clone size, where shown, is once, few, many, or a class for clones that have expanded.

CDR3 protein	D gene	V gene	J gene	clone size
CASSLAITGLRTGELFF	NA	TRBV5-1	TRBJ2-2	NA
CASSLLTGWETQYF	NA	TRBV5-1	TRBJ2-5	NA
CASRRQGESNEKLFF	TRBD1	TRBV7-9	TRBJ1-4	NA
CAIRAGSGVGSYEQYF	TRBD2	TRBV10-3	TRBJ2-7	NA
CASSPILPGQGGNEQFF	TRBD1	TRBV11-2	TRBJ2-1	NA
CASSNYLAGEYEQYF	NA	TRBV21-1	TRBJ2-7	NA
CASSQDEFYTGELFF	NA	TRBV14	TRBJ2-2	NA
CASRIGVGAGELFF	NA	TRBV19	TRBJ2-2	NA
CASSQDWGHEQYF	NA	TRBV14	TRBJ2-7	many
CASSTSIQFGYGYTF	NA	TRBV19	TRBJ1-2	NA
CASSPHTSGRTTRENEQFF	NA	TRBV3-1/TRBV3-2	TRBJ2-1	few
CGTRDSGSGAKQYF	NA	TRBV27	TRBJ2-7	NA
CASSPRTGLPTGELFF	NA	TRBV19	TRBJ2-2	once
CASSLSRDRVSEAFF	TRBD1	TRBV7-3	TRBJ1-1	NA
CASSQVGPRQGNSPLHF	TRBD1	TRBV4-1	TRBJ1-6	NA
CASSLTGATNEKLFF	NA	TRBV7-2	TRBJ1-4	NA
CASSPLLGGQETQYF	TRBD2	TRBV6-5	TRBJ2-5	NA
CASTTGGSGNTIYF	TRBD1	TRBV28	TRBJ1-3	NA
CASSYRRNQGTQYF	NA	TRBV6-2/TRBV6-3	TRBJ2-5	NA
CASSPGTGWTEAFF	NA	TRBV18	TRBJ1-1	NA
CASSLTGGDDYGYTF	TRBD1	TRBV4-2	TRBJ1-2	NA
CASSYFTDNSPLHF	NA	TRBV6-5	TRBJ1-6	NA
CASSDVLGATSSYNEQFF	NA	TRBV10-2	TRBJ2-1	few
CASSSSGGPTDTQYF	TRBD2	TRBV7-3	TRBJ2-3	once
CASTGRQGPQETQYF	TRBD2	TRBV19	TRBJ2-5	NA
CASSTQLQGTNNEQFF	NA	TRBV18	TRBJ2-1	NA
CASRYPGSGNTIYF	NA	TRBV28	TRBJ1-3	NA
CASSPGLAGVDTGELFF	TRBD2	TRBV5-1	TRBJ2-2	NA
CASSYSRQAFEAFF	NA	TRBV6-5	TRBJ1-1	NA
CATSRTGQDTGELFF	NA	TRBV24-1	TRBJ2-2	NA
CASSVDRERGGYNEQFF	TRBD2	TRBV9	TRBJ2-1	NA
CASSLGLAGQETQYF	TRBD2	TRBV5-4	TRBJ2-5	NA
CASSPTVLAEQFF	TRBD2	TRBV11-3	TRBJ2-1	NA
CASSYSRRKGDGAEQYF	NA	TRBV6-2/TRBV6-3	TRBJ2-7	NA
CASSPTGIILDGYTF	NA	TRBV7-2	TRBJ1-2	NA
CASGSTGGSGGYTF	TRBD1	TRBV27	TRBJ1-2	NA
CASSEFRQGAYGYTF	TRBD1	TRBV10-2	TRBJ1-2	NA
CASSRGQSYNEQFF	TRBD1	TRBV19	TRBJ2-1	NA
CASSRTAGAGETQYF	TRBD2	TRBV7-3	TRBJ2-5	once
CASSLAAVGNQPQHF	NA	TRBV6-2/TRBV6-3	TRBJ1-5	many
CASSQGRDTGELFF	NA	TRBV3-1/TRBV3-2	TRBJ2-2	NA
CATKLAGAVDTQYF	TRBD2	TRBV7-2	TRBJ2-3	once
CASRHRASIITYEQYF	NA	TRBV2	TRBJ2-7	NA
CASSLGRGGSPLHF	NA	TRBV5-4	TRBJ1-6	NA
CASRDRLTQYF	TRBD1	TRBV27	TRBJ2-5	once
CASSPASGGRAQYF	TRBD2	TRBV3-1/TRBV3-2	TRBJ2-5	NA
CASSLRQGDSKTEAFF	TRBD1	TRBV19	TRBJ1-1	NA
CSASIGRDTEAFF	NA	TRBV20-1	TRBJ1-1	once
CASIARARANEKLFF	NA	TRBV27	TRBJ1-4	NA